What follows are 12 T cell receptor beta chains derived from one specimen sequenced in a study of CD8+ T cells in alopecia areata. Indicated treatment: oral pan-JAK inhibitor, 5-10 mg twice daily. RNA was extracted and reverse transcribed into cDNA as the sequencing template. Sequencing used immunoSEQ multiplex PCR; TCRdb keeps in-frame clones, though not all of them. Of over 100,000 clones listed, more than 40% are singletons. Sample: CD4+ T cells sorted from blood, taken at week 4, from a patient treated with tofacitinib. The receptors derive from a human donor with alopecia areata.

This clone was picked up a small number of times. The chain combines TRBV29-1 with TRBJ2-1; unclear D gene. With 1 base removed from V and 5 bases from J, the gap between germline ends came to 9 bases. CDR1 is SQVTM, CDR2 ANQGSEA, per germline. There are 13 residues in the CDR3. The CDR3 DNA is TGCAGCGTTGAAGGGAGATACCACAATGAGCAGTTCTTC. It specifies CSVEGRYHNEQFF.

This clone was detected a few times. The chain combines TRBV7-6 with TRBJ2-7; tentatively, D is TRBD2 (6 bases). V lost 5 bases, J lost 5 bases, and 13 bases lay in between. The CDR3 totals 13 residues. Per the germline V gene, CDR1 is SGHVS and CDR2 is FNYEAQ. For the CDR3, the DNA is TGTGCCAGCAGCCCGGGGACTTACAACGAGCAGTACTTC. As protein: CASSPGTYNEQYF. The whole variable domain, remainder taken from reference TRBV7-6 and TRBJ2-7, is GAGVSQSPRYKVTKRGQDVALRCDPISGHVSLYWYRQALGQGPEFLTYFNYEAQQDKSGLPNDRFSAERPEGSISTLTIQRTEQRDSAMYRCASSPGTYNEQYFGPGTRLTVT.

In its sample, this clone was seen many times. The chain employs TRBV4-1 and TRBJ2-1, with D perhaps matching TRBD1 (5 bases). The V end was cut by 3 bases, the J end by 0 bases, with 15 bases between. This CDR3 region has 17 residues. Germline V gene sequence: CDR1 MGHRA, CDR2 YSYEKL. CDR3 in amino acids: CASSQLDMGFSYNEQFF. The CDR3 DNA reads as TGCGCCAGCAGCCAGTTGGACATGGGGTTCTCCTACAATGAGCAGTTCTTC.

This clone appeared a few times. The chain carries TRBV19 and TRBJ2-7, with D perhaps matching TRBD2 (5 bases). The V end lost 7 bases, the J end lost 7 bases, and 20 bases lay between the germline ends. The CDR3 is made up of 14 amino acids. Germline assignment: CDR1 LNHDA and CDR2 SQIVND (reference sequence). The CDR3 DNA follows: TGTGCCAGTACCCCGGCCCCGAGGACGGGAGAGCAGTACTTC. It encodes CASTPAPRTGEQYF.

The J gene is TRBJ1-5, the V gene TRBV5-4; TRBD1 matches at 7 bases. V lost 4 bases to trimming and J lost 3 bases; unmatched junction nucleotides: 7. Germline V gene lookup returns CDR1 SGHNT and CDR2 YYREEE (reference sequence). CDR3 length: 15 residues. CDR3 coding DNA: TGTGCCAGCAGCCGGGACAGTCCTCACAATCAGCCCCAGCATTTT. This sequence encodes CASSRDSPHNQPQHF. The entire variable domain, with the rest obtained from reference TRBV5-4 and TRBJ1-5, is as follows: ETGVTQSPTHLIKTRGQQVTLRCSSQSGHNTVSWYQQALGQGPQFIFQYYREEENGRGNFPPRFSGLQFPNYSSELNVNALELDDSALYLCASSRDSPHNQPQHFGDGTRLSIL.

The chain uses TRBV2 and TRBJ2-5; TRBD1 might be the D (6 bases). This CDR3 comprises 14 residues. Germline CDR1 is SNHLY and CDR2 is FYNNEI. V dropped 9 bases and J dropped 0 bases, with 14 bases sitting between them. CDR3 in DNA: TGTGCCAGTACAATCCGGGACAACCAAGAGACCCAGTACTTC. It encodes CASTIRDNQETQYF.

There are a few counts of this clone. V and J are TRBV4-1 and TRBJ1-3, with D uncertain. The CDR3 covers 14 residues. V was cut by 1 base and J by 0 bases, with 4 bases left in between. Germline V CDR1 and CDR2: MGHRA, YSYEKL. As DNA, the CDR3 is TGCGCCAGCAGCCAAGGACACTCTGGAAACACCATATATTTT. This sequence encodes CASSQGHSGNTIYF.

The chain combines TRBV29-1 with TRBJ2-5; D might be TRBD1 (5 bases). Germline V CDR1 and CDR2: SQVTM, ANQGSEA. The CDR3 length is 12 residues. V shed 4 bases and J shed 1 base, with 7 bases lying between them. The CDR3 DNA follows: TGCAGCGTTGGGGGCCTCCAAGAGACCCAGTACTTC. Amino acid sequence: CSVGGLQETQYF.

The V gene is TRBV14, the J gene TRBJ2-7, with TRBD1 matching 8 bases. The germline CDR1 and CDR2 sequences are SGHDN and FVKESK. The CDR3 is made up of 15 amino acids. The V gene end was trimmed by 4 bases and the J gene end by 3 bases; junction bases not matched to a gene: 8. The DNA for the CDR3 is TGTGCCAGCAGCCGTTCAAGGACAGGGATCTACGAGCAGTACTTC. As protein: CASSRSRTGIYEQYF. The full variable domain, its missing parts supplied by reference TRBV14 and TRBJ2-7, is EAGVTQFPSHSVIEKGQTVTLRCDPISGHDNLYWYRRVMGKEIKFLLHFVKESKQDESGMPNNRFLAERTGGTYSTLKVQPAELEDSGVYFCASSRSRTGIYEQYFGPGTRLTVT.

The gene calls are TRBV5-6 and TRBJ2-7, with TRBD2 as a possible D gene (6 bases). CDR3 length: 16 amino acids. Trimming stripped 0 bases from V and 0 bases from J, with 13 bases between. Germline-derived CDR1 and CDR2 are SGHDT and YYEEEE. The CDR3 is CASSLEREWGSYEQYF. The CDR3, as DNA: TGTGCCAGCAGCTTGGAACGGGAGTGGGGCTCCTACGAGCAGTACTTC.

The rearrangement uses TRBV30 and TRBJ1-1; D perhaps matches TRBD1 (6 bases). CDR1 GTSNPN and CDR2 SVGIG come from the germline V gene (reference sequence). This CDR3 region has 13 residues. V gave up 1 base and J gave up 11 bases, with 17 bases separating them. The DNA of the CDR3 is TGTGCCTGGAGTGGGACAACTCCTAGGGGGGCTTTCTTT. Encoded protein: CAWSGTTPRGAFF.

The chain is built from TRBV9 and TRBJ1-1; D is ambiguous. The CDR3 runs to 13 residues. CDR1 is SGDLS, CDR2 YYNGEE, per germline. Deletions cut 0 bases from V and 4 bases from J, with 7 bases between. The CDR3 region has the DNA TGTGCCAGCAGCGTAGTGGGTAGCACTGAAGCTTTCTTT. This codes for CASSVVGSTEAFF.